The 4 T cell receptor beta chains presented below share a single source sample, sequenced in a study of blood T cell repertoires in COVID-19 (dated by TCRdb to the early 2020s). Preparation of the library involved the immunoSEQ multiplex PCR assay. In TCRdb, the immuneACCESS table is reduced to in-frame sequences with V and J assigned. These tables do not hold every clone; where another copy was compared, an unresolved V gene accounts for under half, and the others remain unexplained. A total of about 89,000 clones appear in this sample, roughly 80% of them only once. Roughly 21% of the sample goes to the ten largest clones. Source material: peripheral blood. These receptors all come from a woman of 80 years or more with acute or convalescent COVID-19.

The chain has TRBV19 and TRBJ2-1; D call uncertain. There are 12 residues in the CDR3. Looked up from germline, CDR1 is LNHDA and CDR2 is SQIVND (reference sequence). V lost 3 bases and J 3 bases, leaving 3 bases between the germline ends. CDR3: CASSIFYNEQFF. CDR3 bases: TGTGCCAGTAGTATCTTCTACAATGAGCAGTTCTTC.

The genes are TRBV6-5 and TRBJ2-7; D possibly corresponds to TRBD1 (6 bases). CDR1 and CDR2 from the germline V gene are MNHEY and SVGAGI. The ends were cut back, 8 bases at V and 2 bases at J, with 13 bases in the middle. There are 13 residues in the CDR3. The CDR3 bases are TGTGCCAGCGGGCAGGGGCCTACCTACGAGCAGTACTTC. Protein: CASGQGPTYEQYF.

This chain joins TRBV5-4 and TRBJ1-4; D not certain. The ends were cut back, 1 base at V and 16 bases at J, with 5 bases in the middle. Looked up from germline, CDR1 is SGHNT and CDR2 is YYREEE (reference sequence). The CDR3 runs 9 residues. The DNA of the CDR3 is TGTGCCAGCAGCTTGAGCGAGTTTTTT. It encodes CASSLSEFF.

This sequence joins TRBV19 and TRBJ1-6, with D unclear. V was cut by 3 bases and J by 8 bases, with 11 bases left in between. CDR1 and CDR2 from the germline V gene are LNHDA and SQIVND (reference sequence). The CDR3 length is 14 residues. CDR3 residues: CASSILGRDSPLHF. The CDR3 DNA is TGTGCCAGTAGTATCCTCGGGAGGGATTCACCCCTCCACTTT.